These 14 T cell receptor beta chains were all obtained from the same sample, sequenced in a study of early stage breast cancer tumors. Profiling relied on immunoSEQ multiplex PCR, and the TCRdb table lists in-frame clones only, not all of them. Here the sample spans roughly 53,000 clones, 90% to 95% being singletons. The sequencing input was blood. The receptors shown here come from a person aged 70 to 85 with breast cancer.

The chain uses TRBV25-1 and TRBJ2-1; TRBD2 agrees at 11 bases. With V trimmed by 4 bases and J by 7 bases, 9 bases remained unmatched. The CDR3 length is 16 residues. CDR1 is MGHDK, CDR2 SYGVNS, per germline. The CDR3 spells CASSAMMGLAVNEQFF. The CDR3 DNA reads as TGTGCCAGCAGTGCCATGATGGGACTAGCGGTAAATGAGCAGTTCTTC.

The chain links TRBV6-7 to TRBJ2-7, with 8 bases lining up with TRBD1. TRBV6-7 is recorded as an ORF, its role being uncertain. CDR3 length equals 15 residues. The V and J ends lost 5 bases and 0 bases, in that order; junction bases with no gene match: 6. CDR3 in amino acids: CASSGPGQDSYEQYF. CDR3 nucleotides: TGTGCCAGCAGTGGTCCGGGACAGGACTCCTACGAGCAGTACTTC.

The J gene is TRBJ2-3, the V gene TRBV9, with no clear D. Germline-derived CDR1 and CDR2 are SGDLS and YYNGEE. The CDR3 consists of 12 residues. V shed 0 bases and J shed 4 bases, with 3 bases lying between them. The chain's CDR3 is CASSVGADTQYF. The CDR3 nucleotides read TGTGCCAGCAGCGTAGGCGCAGATACGCAGTATTTT.

This sequence joins TRBV6-5 and TRBJ2-7; 11 nucleotides agree with TRBD2. Germline values: CDR1 MNHEY, CDR2 SVGAGI. CDR3 length: 13 amino acids. V lost 6 bases and J lost 5; bases outside the gene matches: 3. Written as DNA, the CDR3 is TGTGCCAGCAGCCGACTAGCGGGGCACGAGCAGTACTTC. Protein product: CASSRLAGHEQYF.

This clone appeared once. V is TRBV5-1 and J is TRBJ2-7; 9 bases fit TRBD1. After removal of 5 bases from V and 7 bases from J, the junction contained 13 bases not matched to a gene. The CDR3 sequence is 15 residues long. Germline V gives CDR1 SGHRS, CDR2 YFSETQ. The CDR3 bases are TGCGCCAGCAGTTATTCCGGGACAGGGTCGGGAGAGCAGTACTTC. It is translated as CASSYSGTGSGEQYF. The full variable domain, its missing parts supplied by reference TRBV5-1 and TRBJ2-7, is KAGVTQTPRYLIKTRGQQVTLSCSPISGHRSVSWYQQTPGQGLQFLFEYFSETQRNKGNFPGRFSGRQFSNSRSEMNVSTLELGDSALYLCASSYSGTGSGEQYFGPGTRLTVT.

The genes are TRBV9 and TRBJ2-5; D possibly corresponds to TRBD2 (7 bases). The germline V and J ends were trimmed by 4 bases and 2 bases, with 15 bases remaining between them. Germline CDR1 is SGDLS and CDR2 is YYNGEE. The CDR3 has 15 amino acids. As DNA, the CDR3 is TGTGCCAGCAGCCCGGGGGGCAGGGGTCAAGAGACCCAGTACTTC. As protein: CASSPGGRGQETQYF.

The chain carries TRBV11-2 and TRBJ2-3; TRBD2 aligns across 11 bases. The CDR3 covers 14 residues. The ends lost 3 bases at V and 6 bases at J; junction bases unmatched: 2. CDR1 is SGHAT and CDR2 is FQNNGV in the germline V gene. In nucleotides, the CDR3 is TGTGCCAGCAGCTTGGCTAGCGGGGGGGATACGCAGTATTTT. Translating it yields CASSLASGGDTQYF. The whole variable domain, filled in from reference TRBV11-2 and TRBJ2-3, reads EAGVAQSPRYKIIEKRQSVAFWCNPISGHATLYWYQQILGQGPKLLIQFQNNGVVDDSQLPKDRFSAERLKGVDSTLKIQPAKLEDSAVYLCASSLASGGDTQYFGPGTRLTVL.

The chain recombines TRBV6-5 with TRBJ1-3; the match to TRBD1 covers 8 bases. The CDR3 covers 13 residues. The V and J ends lost 5 bases and 6 bases, in that order; junction bases with no gene match: 3. Germline V lookup: CDR1 MNHEY, CDR2 SVGAGI. The CDR3 reads CASSQTGANTIYF. CDR3 bases: TGTGCCAGCAGTCAGACAGGGGCAAACACCATATATTTT.

V and J are TRBV28 and TRBJ1-5; D may be TRBD1 (6 bases). The V gene's germline CDR1 is MDHEN and CDR2 SYDVKM. This CDR3 region has 15 residues. Trimming shortened V by 3 bases and J by 7 bases, and 16 bases separated the two germline ends. CDR3 in amino acids: CASSFGGGGEQPQHF. The CDR3 nucleotides read TGTGCCAGCAGTTTTGGGGGGGGCGGCGAGCAGCCCCAGCATTTT.

The chain carries TRBV6-6 and TRBJ1-4, with D maybe TRBD1 (5 bases). Germline CDR1 is MNHNY and CDR2 is SVGAGI (reference sequence). V lost 5 bases to trimming and J lost 0 bases, with 10 bases between them. CDR3 length equals 15 residues. CDR3 coding DNA: TGTGCCAGCAGTCCCGGGGGAACAACTAATGAAAAACTGTTTTTT. This encodes CASSPGGTTNEKLFF.

The chain couples TRBV4-2 to TRBJ2-1, with TRBD2 identical over 10 bases. Per germline, CDR1 LGHNA and CDR2 YNFKEQ. The CDR3 is 16 residues long. V was pared by 0 bases and J by 8 bases, with 7 bases of the junction left unmatched. CDR3 DNA: TGTGCCAGCAGCCAAGATCGGGCTAGCGGGAGCCATGAGCAGTTCTTC. Amino acids: CASSQDRASGSHEQFF.

The V call is TRBV6-5, the J call TRBJ1-2; tentative D call: TRBD1 (5 bases). Germline CDR1 and CDR2: MNHEY and SVGAGI. V lost 6 bases and J lost 5, with 10 bases in between. The CDR3 totals 12 residues. The CDR3 nucleotides are TGTGCCAGCAGGGGGACTCCTTATGGCTACACCTTC. Encoded protein: CASRGTPYGYTF.

The J gene is TRBJ1-3, the V gene TRBV7-8, with D possibly matching TRBD1 (5 bases). CDR1 and CDR2 from the germline V gene are SGHVS and FQNEAQ. Trimming took off 6 bases at V and 4 bases at J, with 13 bases between the two ends. The CDR3 runs 14 residues. CDR3 DNA: TGTGCCAGCAGGAATCAGGGTGTAGGAAACACCATATATTTT. Translation gives CASRNQGVGNTIYF. The complete variable domain, with remaining parts taken from reference TRBV7-8 and TRBJ1-3, reads GAGVSQSPRYKVAKRGQDVALRCDPISGHVSLFWYQQALGQGPEFLTYFQNEAQLDKSGLPSDRFFAERPEGSVSTLKIQRTQQEDSAVYLCASRNQGVGNTIYFGEGSWLTVV.

The V and J genes are TRBV19 and TRBJ1-1; tentative D call: TRBD1 (5 bases). V was shortened by 6 bases and J by 1 base, with 18 bases between the two germline ends. CDR3 size: 16 residues. Germline V CDR1 and CDR2: LNHDA, SQIVND (reference sequence). The CDR3 loop reads CASSRGASGGNTEAFF. The CDR3 DNA follows: TGTGCCAGTAGCCGAGGGGCTTCGGGGGGGAACACTGAAGCTTTCTTT.